Listed below are T cell receptor beta chains from one sample, sequenced in a study of chemoradiotherapy in HPV16-positive cancers. Sequenced by immunoSEQ multiplex PCR; TCRdb stores in-frame clones only, minus some. This sample carries some 4,500 clones, around 80% of them seen once, and the ten largest clones take approximately 5%. The sample in question was tumor tissue, obtained from a patient who underwent chemoradiotherapy. Receptors originate from a human donor with HPV-associated anogenital cancer. Each CDR3 is given with its conserved first and last residue. A D gene is named only where the DNA matches it firmly. The size of a clone is reported for some rows only, either as once, few or many, or as a class for expanded clones.

abundance	d_gene	v_gene	j_gene	len	CDR3nt	CDR3aa
few	.	TRBV27	TRBJ1-2	13	TGTGCCAGCAGTGCTACAGCGGGCGGTGGCTACACCTTC	CASSATAGGGYTF
.	.	TRBV18	TRBJ2-6	13	TGTGCCAGCTCACCACCTGGGGCCAACGTCCTGACTTTC	CASSPPGANVLTF
.	.	TRBV4-1	TRBJ1-5	17	TGCGCCAGCAGCCAAGATTGGGGGTTAGGTGGCAATCAGCCCCAGCATTTT	CASSQDWGLGGNQPQHF
.	.	TRBV10-3	TRBJ2-7	10	TGTGCCATCGGGGGAGAAGAGCAGTACTTC	CAIGGEEQYF
.	TRBD1	TRBV5-1	TRBJ1-6	14	TGCGCCAGCAGCTTGGGACAGGGGGCCTCACCCCTCCACTTT	CASSLGQGASPLHF
.	.	TRBV7-9	TRBJ1-1	16	TGTGCCAGCAGCTCGGGGGGGGCAGGGTTGAACACTGAAGCTTTCTTT	CASSSGGAGLNTEAFF
.	.	TRBV29-1	TRBJ1-4	13	TGCAGCGTTGTTGCTTCAGCTAATGAAAAACTGTTTTTT	CSVVASANEKLFF
few	.	TRBV7-2	TRBJ2-7	14	TGTGCCAGCAGCCCACACCAGGGACAAAACGAGCAGTACTTC	CASSPHQGQNEQYF
large	.	TRBV6-1	TRBJ1-1	13	TGTGCCAGCAGTTCCACAGAGAACACTGAAGCTTTCTTT	CASSSTENTEAFF
once	.	TRBV19	TRBJ1-1	18	TGTGCCAGTAGCCCCCCGGGCTTGGGTTTGGGCATGAACACTGAAGCTTTCTTT	CASSPPGLGLGMNTEAFF